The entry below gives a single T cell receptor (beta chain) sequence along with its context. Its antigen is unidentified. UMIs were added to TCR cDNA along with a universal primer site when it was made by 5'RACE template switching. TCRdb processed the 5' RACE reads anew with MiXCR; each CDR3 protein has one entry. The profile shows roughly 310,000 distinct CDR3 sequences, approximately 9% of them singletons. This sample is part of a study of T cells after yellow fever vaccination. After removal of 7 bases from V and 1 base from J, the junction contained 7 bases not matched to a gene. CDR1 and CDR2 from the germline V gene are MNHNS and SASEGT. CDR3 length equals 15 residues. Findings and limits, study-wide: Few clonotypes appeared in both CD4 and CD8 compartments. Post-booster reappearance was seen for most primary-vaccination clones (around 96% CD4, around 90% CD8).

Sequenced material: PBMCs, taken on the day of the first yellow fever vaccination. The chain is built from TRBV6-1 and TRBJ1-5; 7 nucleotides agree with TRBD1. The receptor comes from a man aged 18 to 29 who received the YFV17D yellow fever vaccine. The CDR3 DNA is TGTGCCAGCAAACCGACAGGGAGGAGCAATCAGCCCCAGCATTTT. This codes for CASKPTGRSNQPQHF.